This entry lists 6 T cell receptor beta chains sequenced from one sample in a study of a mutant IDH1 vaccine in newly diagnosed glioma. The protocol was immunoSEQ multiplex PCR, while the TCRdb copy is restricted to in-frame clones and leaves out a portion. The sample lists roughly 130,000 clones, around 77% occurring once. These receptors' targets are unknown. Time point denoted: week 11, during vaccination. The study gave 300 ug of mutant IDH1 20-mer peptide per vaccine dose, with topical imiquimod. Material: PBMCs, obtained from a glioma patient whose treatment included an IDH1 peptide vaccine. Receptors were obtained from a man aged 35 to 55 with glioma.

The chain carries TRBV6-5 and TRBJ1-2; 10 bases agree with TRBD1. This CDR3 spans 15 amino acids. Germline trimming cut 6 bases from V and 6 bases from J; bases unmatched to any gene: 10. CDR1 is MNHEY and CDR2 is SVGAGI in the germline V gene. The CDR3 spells CASRPTGGMEDGYTF. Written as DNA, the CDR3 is TGTGCCAGCAGGCCGACAGGGGGCATGGAGGATGGCTACACCTTC.

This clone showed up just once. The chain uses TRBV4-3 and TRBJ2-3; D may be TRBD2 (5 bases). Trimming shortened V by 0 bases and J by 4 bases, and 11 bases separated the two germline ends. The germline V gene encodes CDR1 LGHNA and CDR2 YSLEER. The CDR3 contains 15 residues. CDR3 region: CASSQEDSPPDTQYF. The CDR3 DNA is TGCGCCAGCAGCCAAGAGGACTCACCTCCAGATACGCAGTATTTT.

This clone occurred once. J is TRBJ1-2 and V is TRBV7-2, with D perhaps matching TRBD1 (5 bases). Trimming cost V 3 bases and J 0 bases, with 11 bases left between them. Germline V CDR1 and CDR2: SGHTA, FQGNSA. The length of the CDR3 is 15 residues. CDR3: CASSLEGTPNYGYTF. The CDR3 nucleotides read TGTGCCAGCAGCTTGGAGGGGACCCCTAACTATGGCTACACCTTC.

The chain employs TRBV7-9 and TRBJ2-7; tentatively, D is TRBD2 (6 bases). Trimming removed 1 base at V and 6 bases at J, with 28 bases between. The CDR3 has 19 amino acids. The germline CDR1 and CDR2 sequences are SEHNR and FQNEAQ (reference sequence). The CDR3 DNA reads TGTGCCAGCAGCTTAGAGCCGGGGGTTGCAGGAAAAATTAATGGCGAGCAGTACTTC. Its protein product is CASSLEPGVAGKINGEQYF.

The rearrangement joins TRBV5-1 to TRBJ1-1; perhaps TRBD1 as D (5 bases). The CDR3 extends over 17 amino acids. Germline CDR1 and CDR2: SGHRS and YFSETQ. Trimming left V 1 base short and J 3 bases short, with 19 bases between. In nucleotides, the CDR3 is TGCGCCAGCAGCTTGAATGCCGGGGGAGGTACGGACACTGAAGCTTTCTTT. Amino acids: CASSLNAGGGTDTEAFF.

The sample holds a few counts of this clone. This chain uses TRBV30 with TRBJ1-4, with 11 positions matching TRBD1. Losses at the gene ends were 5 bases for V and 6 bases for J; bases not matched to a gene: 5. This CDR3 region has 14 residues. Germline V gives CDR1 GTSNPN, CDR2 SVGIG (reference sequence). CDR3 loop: CAWGPGQGDEKLFF. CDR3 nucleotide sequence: TGTGCCTGGGGGCCGGGACAGGGGGATGAAAAACTGTTTTTT.